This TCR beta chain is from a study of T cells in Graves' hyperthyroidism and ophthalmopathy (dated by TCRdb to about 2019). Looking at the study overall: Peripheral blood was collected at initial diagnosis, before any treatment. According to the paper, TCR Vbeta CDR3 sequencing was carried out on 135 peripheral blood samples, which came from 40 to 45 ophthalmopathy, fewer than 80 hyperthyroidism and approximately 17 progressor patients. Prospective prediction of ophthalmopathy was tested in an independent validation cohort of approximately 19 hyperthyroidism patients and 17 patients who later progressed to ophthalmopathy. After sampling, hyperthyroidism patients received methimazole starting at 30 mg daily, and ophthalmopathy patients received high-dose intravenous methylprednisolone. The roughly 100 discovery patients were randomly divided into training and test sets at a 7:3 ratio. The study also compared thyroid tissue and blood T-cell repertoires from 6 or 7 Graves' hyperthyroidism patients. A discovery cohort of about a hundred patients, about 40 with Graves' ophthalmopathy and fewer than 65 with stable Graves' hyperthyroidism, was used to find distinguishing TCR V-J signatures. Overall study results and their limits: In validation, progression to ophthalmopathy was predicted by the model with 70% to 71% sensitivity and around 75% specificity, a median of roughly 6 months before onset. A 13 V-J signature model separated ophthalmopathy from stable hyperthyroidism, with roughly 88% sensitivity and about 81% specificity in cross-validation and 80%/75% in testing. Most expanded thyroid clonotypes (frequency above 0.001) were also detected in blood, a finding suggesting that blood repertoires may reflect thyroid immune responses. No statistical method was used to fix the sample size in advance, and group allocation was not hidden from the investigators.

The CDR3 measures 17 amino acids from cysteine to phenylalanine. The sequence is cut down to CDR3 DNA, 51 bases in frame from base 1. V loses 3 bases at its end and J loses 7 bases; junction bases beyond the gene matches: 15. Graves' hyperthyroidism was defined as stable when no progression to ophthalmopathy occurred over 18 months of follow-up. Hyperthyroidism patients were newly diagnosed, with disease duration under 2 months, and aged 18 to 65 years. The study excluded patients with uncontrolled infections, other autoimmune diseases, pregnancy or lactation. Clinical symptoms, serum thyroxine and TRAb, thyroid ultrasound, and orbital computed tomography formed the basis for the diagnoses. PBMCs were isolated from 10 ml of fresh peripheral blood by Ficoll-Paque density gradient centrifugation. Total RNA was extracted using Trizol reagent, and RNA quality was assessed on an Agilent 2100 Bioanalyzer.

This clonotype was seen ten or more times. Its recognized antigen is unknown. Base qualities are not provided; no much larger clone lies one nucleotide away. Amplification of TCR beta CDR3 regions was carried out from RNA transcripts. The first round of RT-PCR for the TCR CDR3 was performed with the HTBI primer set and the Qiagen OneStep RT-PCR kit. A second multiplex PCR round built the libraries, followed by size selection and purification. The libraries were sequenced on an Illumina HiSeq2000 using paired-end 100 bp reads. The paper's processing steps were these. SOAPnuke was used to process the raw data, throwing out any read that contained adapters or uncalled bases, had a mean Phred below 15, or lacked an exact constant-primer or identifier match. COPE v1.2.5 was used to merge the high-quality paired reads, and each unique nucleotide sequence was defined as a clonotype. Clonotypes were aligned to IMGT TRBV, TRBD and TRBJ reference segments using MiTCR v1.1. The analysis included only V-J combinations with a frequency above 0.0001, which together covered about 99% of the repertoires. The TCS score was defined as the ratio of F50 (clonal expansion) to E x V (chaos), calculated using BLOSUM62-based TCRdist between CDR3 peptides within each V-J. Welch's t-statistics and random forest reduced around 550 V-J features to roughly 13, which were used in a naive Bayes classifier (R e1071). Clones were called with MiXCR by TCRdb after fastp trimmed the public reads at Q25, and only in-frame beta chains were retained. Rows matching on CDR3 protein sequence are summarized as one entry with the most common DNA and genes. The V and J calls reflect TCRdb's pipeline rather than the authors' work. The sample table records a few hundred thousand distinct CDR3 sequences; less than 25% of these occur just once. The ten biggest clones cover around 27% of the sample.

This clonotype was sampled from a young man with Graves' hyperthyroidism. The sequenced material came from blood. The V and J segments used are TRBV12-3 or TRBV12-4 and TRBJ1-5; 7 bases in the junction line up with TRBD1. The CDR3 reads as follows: CASSLGQGVDLGQPQHF. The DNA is TGTGCCAGCAGTTTGGGGCAGGGGGTCGACCTGGGGCAGCCCCAGCATTTT.